Shown below are 5 T cell receptor beta chains from a single sample sequenced in a study of T cell repertoires in cytomegalovirus infection. TCRdb re-called the reads with MiXCR, one entry per CDR3 protein. Of around 530,000 distinct CDR3 sequences in the sample, about 30% were seen once. Sample: PBMCs. These TCRs come from a human donor in good health (CMV status not recorded). Some clones in this sample may be carry-over from other donors' samples.

The genes are TRBV7-2 and TRBJ1-6; D gene ambiguous. V lost 1 base, J lost 7 bases, and 11 bases lay in between. This CDR3 has 15 residues. Germline V gene data show CDR1 as SGHTA and CDR2 as FQGNSA. CDR3 amino acids: CASSLVWGNNSPLHF. The CDR3 DNA reads as TGTGCCAGCAGCTTAGTCTGGGGAAACAATTCACCCCTCCACTTT.

This clonotype turned up a few times. This rearrangement joins TRBV6-2 or TRBV6-3 to TRBJ2-5, with 10 bases lining up with TRBD1. The V gene's germline CDR1 is MNHEY and CDR2 SVGEGT. J was trimmed by 5 bases and V by 6 bases; bases with no gene match: 3. The CDR3 runs 13 residues. The CDR3 DNA follows: TGTGCCAGCAGGAAGACAGGGGGCGAGACCCAGTACTTC. It translates to CASRKTGGETQYF.

This sequence joins TRBV6-1 and TRBJ2-3; D perhaps matches TRBD2 (5 bases). The CDR3 is made up of 17 amino acids. The V and J ends lost 7 bases and 3 bases respectively, with 23 bases between them. Germline values: CDR1 MNHNS, CDR2 SASEGT. The CDR3 coding sequence is TGTGCCAGCATCGACTATGGACTGGCTATAGGGACAGATACGCAGTATTTT. This sequence encodes CASIDYGLAIGTDTQYF.

The chain combines TRBV7-8 with TRBJ1-1; D gene uncertain. Trimming stripped 5 bases from V and 1 base from J, with 11 bases between. The CDR3 is made up of 14 amino acids. Germline CDR1 reads SGHVS; CDR2 reads FQNEAQ. The CDR3: CASSPWTENTEAFF. CDR3 sequence (DNA): TGTGCCAGCAGCCCCTGGACCGAGAACACTGAAGCTTTCTTT. The full variable domain, rest sourced from reference TRBV7-8 and TRBJ1-1, is GAGVSQSPRYKVAKRGQDVALRCDPISGHVSLFWYQQALGQGPEFLTYFQNEAQLDKSGLPSDRFFAERPEGSVSTLKIQRTQQEDSAVYLCASSPWTENTEAFFGQGTRLTVV.

V gene TRBV7-2 combines with J gene TRBJ2-1, with TRBD2 matching 12 bases. The germline V gene encodes CDR1 SGHTA and CDR2 FQGNSA. This CDR3 has 15 residues. V shed 5 bases and J 8 bases; nucleotides not matched to a gene: 7. CDR3 nucleotide sequence: TGTGCCAGCAGCGAGACTAGCGGGAGTCTGTATGAGCAGTTCTTC. This translates into CASSETSGSLYEQFF.